These T cell receptor beta chains were read from a single sample in a study of CD8 T cells in Susac syndrome. TCRdb called the immunoSEQ multiplex PCR reads again in MiXCR, with one record for every CDR3 protein. The sample contains around 230,000 distinct CDR3 sequences, about 96% of which appear only once. The sample consisted of CD4+ T cells from PBMCs. All receptors derive from a human donor with Susac syndrome. Each CDR3 is given with its conserved first and last residue. The D gene is left open where the match is weak. Clone size is not always given. Where it is, it says once, few, many or a class for expanded clones.

clone size,D gene,V gene,J gene,CDR3 DNA,CDR3 protein
NA,TRBD1,TRBV6-5,TRBJ2-7,TGTGCCAGCAGTTCCCCCGGGACAGGGATCTACGAGCAGTACTTC,CASSSPGTGIYEQYF
NA,NA,TRBV24-1,TRBJ2-5,TGTGCCACCAGTGATGAAAAAGAGACCCAGTACTTC,CATSDEKETQYF
NA,NA,TRBV6-1,TRBJ2-7,TGTGCCAGCAGCCTCCGGGACTCAGGGCACGAGCAGTACTTC,CASSLRDSGHEQYF
NA,NA,TRBV11-2,TRBJ2-7,TGTGCCAGCAGCTCCCTCAACAGGAGTCGCGAGCAGTACTTC,CASSSLNRSREQYF
NA,TRBD2,TRBV20-1,TRBJ2-7,TGCAGTGCTAGAGATCCCTCGACTAGCTCCGAGCAGTACTTC,CSARDPSTSSEQYF
NA,NA,TRBV28,TRBJ2-5,TGTGCCAGCAGCCCTCCTAGGGGGGAGACCCAGTACTTC,CASSPPRGETQYF
NA,TRBD1,TRBV20-1,TRBJ1-1,TGCAGTGCTTACAGGGGGCGGACTGAAGCTTTCTTT,CSAYRGRTEAFF
NA,NA,TRBV19,TRBJ2-7,TGTGCCAGTAGTCCCCCGGGGCAGCGTATAGCCTACGAGCAGTACTTC,CASSPPGQRIAYEQYF
NA,NA,TRBV28,TRBJ1-1,TGTGCCAGCAGTTTATATTCAGGGGTGATCACTGAAGCTTTCTTT,CASSLYSGVITEAFF
NA,NA,TRBV19,TRBJ1-5,TGTGCCAGTAGTATTTGGACAACGGGGAAGTCCAATCAGCCCCAGCATTTT,CASSIWTTGKSNQPQHF
NA,TRBD2,TRBV5-1,TRBJ2-1,TGCGCCAGCAGCTTGAGTCTGGCGGGAGGGATCGATGAGCAGTTCTTC,CASSLSLAGGIDEQFF
NA,TRBD1,TRBV2,TRBJ2-7,TGTGCCAGCAGCCGGGACAGCGGATCCTACGAGCAGTACTTC,CASSRDSGSYEQYF
NA,NA,TRBV29-1,TRBJ2-1,TGCAGCGTTGGCGGCGGTTACAATGAGCAGTTCTTC,CSVGGGYNEQFF
NA,NA,TRBV20-1,TRBJ1-2,TGCAGTGCTAGAGATCGTGGTCGGTACAGACAGGTTCGGGGTAACTATGGCTACACCTTC,CSARDRGRYRQVRGNYGYTF
NA,NA,TRBV14,TRBJ2-2,TGTGCCAGCAGCCAACGATTGCCGTCCAACACCGGGGAGCTGTTTTTT,CASSQRLPSNTGELFF
NA,TRBD1,TRBV5-6,TRBJ1-1,TGTGCCAGCAGCCTTATGACAGGGATCGACACTGAAGCTTTCTTT,CASSLMTGIDTEAFF
NA,NA,TRBV29-1,TRBJ2-1,TGCAGCGTTGAATTCCCCCCGCGTTTAAGGAATGAGCAGTTCTTC,CSVEFPPRLRNEQFF
NA,NA,TRBV9,TRBJ1-5,TGTGCCAGCAGCGTAGATGGGTATAGCAATCAGCCCCAGCATTTT,CASSVDGYSNQPQHF
NA,NA,TRBV27,TRBJ2-7,TGTGCCAGCAGTTTCGCAGCAAGATTCGGCTACGAGCAGTACTTC,CASSFAARFGYEQYF
NA,NA,TRBV20-1,TRBJ2-7,TGCAGTGCCCGACTCTCCTACGAGCAGTACTTC,CSARLSYEQYF
NA,NA,TRBV9,TRBJ1-1,TGTGCCAGCAGCGTCGAAGGGGCTTACACTGAAGCTTTCTTT,CASSVEGAYTEAFF
few,TRBD1,TRBV28,TRBJ1-2,TGTGCCAGCAGTCTCGGCGGACAGGGGTATGGCTACACCTTC,CASSLGGQGYGYTF
NA,NA,TRBV30,TRBJ1-5,TGTGCCTGGACTCAAAGGGGCGGCAATCAGCCCCAGCATTTT,CAWTQRGGNQPQHF
NA,NA,TRBV24-1,TRBJ2-7,TGTGCCACCAGTGATTATTCGTACGAGCAGTACTTC,CATSDYSYEQYF
NA,TRBD1,TRBV5-1,TRBJ2-2,TGCGCCAGCAGCATAGGACAGGGGAACACCGGGGAGCTGTTTTTT,CASSIGQGNTGELFF
NA,NA,TRBV11-2,TRBJ2-3,TGTGCCAGCAGCTCATCCCCCACTAGTTGGACGGCAGATACGCAGTATTTT,CASSSSPTSWTADTQYF
NA,NA,TRBV7-8,TRBJ2-3,TGTGCCAGCAGCTTTGGAAATACGCAGTATTTT,CASSFGNTQYF